This TCR beta chain was captured by sequencing in a study of CD8 T cells in ankylosing spondylitis. Study-level points and caveats: CD8+ cells made up the disease-linked clones, which were relatively rare in peripheral blood. Apparently characteristic of ankylosing spondylitis blood was a TCR beta motif (about eight highly homologous variants). Reactive arthritis synovial fluid and blood were previously reported to contain some motif variants. Researchers reportedly found disease-linked clones significantly enriched in matched ankylosing spondylitis synovial fluid.

This clonotype was counted only a few times. What it binds is not known. A single record per CDR3 protein comes from TCRdb applying MiXCR to the 5' RACE reads. The repertoire holds a few hundred thousand distinct CDR3 sequences, about 18% seen once, with about a third in the top ten. The CDR3 length is 15 residues. The germline CDR1 and CDR2 sequences are SGHTA and FQGTGA. The V end was cut by 0 bases, the J end by 3 bases, with 9 bases between. The sequencing input was blood, either unsorted or a sorted T cell fraction (not recorded which). The origin of this receptor is a male donor with ankylosing spondylitis or in good health (not recorded which). The V call is TRBV7-3, the J call TRBJ1-3; D remains ambiguous. The chain's CDR3 is CASSLTGGFGNTIYF. In DNA, the CDR3 is TGTGCCAGCAGCTTAACGGGCGGGTTTGGAAACACCATATATTTT.